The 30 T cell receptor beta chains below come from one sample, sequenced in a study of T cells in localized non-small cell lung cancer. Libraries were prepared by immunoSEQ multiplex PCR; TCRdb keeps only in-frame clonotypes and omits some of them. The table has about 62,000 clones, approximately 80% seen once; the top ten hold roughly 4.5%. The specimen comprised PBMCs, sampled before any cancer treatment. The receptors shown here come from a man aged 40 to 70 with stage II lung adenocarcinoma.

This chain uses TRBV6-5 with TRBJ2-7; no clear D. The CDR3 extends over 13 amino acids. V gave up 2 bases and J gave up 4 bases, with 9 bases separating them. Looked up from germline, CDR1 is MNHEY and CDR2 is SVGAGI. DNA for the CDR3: TGTGCCAGCAGTTACAGCCGGATATACGAGCAGTACTTC. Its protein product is CASSYSRIYEQYF.

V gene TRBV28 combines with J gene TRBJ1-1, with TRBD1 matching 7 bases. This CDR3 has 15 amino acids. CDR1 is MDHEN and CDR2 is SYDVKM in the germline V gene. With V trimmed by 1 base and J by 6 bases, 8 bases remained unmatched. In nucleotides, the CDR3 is TGTGCCAGCAGTTTATTTGGGGGGCAGGGGGCTGAAGCTTTCTTT. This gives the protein CASSLFGGQGAEAFF. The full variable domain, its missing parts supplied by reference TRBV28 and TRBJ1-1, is DVKVTQSSRYLVKRTGEKVFLECVQDMDHENMFWYRQDPGLGLRLIYFSYDVKMKEKGDIPEGYSVSREKKERFSLILESASTNQTSMYLCASSLFGGQGAEAFFGQGTRLTVV.

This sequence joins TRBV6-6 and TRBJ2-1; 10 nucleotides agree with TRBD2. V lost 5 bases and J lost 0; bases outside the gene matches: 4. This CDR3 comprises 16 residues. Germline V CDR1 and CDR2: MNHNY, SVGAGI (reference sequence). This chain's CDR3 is CASSARTSGSYNEQFF. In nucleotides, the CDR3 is TGTGCCAGCAGTGCCAGGACTAGCGGCTCCTACAATGAGCAGTTCTTC.

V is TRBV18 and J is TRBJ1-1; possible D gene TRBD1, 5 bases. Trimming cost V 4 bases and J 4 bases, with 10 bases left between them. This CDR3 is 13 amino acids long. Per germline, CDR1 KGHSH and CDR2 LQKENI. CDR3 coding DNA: TGTGCCAGCTCACAGGGGAGAGCCACTGAAGCTTTCTTT. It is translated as CASSQGRATEAFF.

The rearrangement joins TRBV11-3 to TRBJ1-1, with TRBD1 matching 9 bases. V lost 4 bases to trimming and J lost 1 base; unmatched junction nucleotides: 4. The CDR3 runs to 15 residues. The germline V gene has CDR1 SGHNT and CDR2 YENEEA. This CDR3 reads CASSSLGQGNTEAFF. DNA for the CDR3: TGTGCCAGCAGCTCGCTGGGACAGGGGAACACTGAAGCTTTCTTT. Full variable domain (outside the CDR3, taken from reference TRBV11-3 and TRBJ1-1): EAGVVQSPRYKIIEKKQPVAFWCNPISGHNTLYWYLQNLGQGPELLIRYENEEAVDDSQLPKDRFSAERLKGVDSTLKIQPAELGDSAVYLCASSSLGQGNTEAFFGQGTRLTVV.

The CDR3 region is CASSLGPEYGYTF. The CDR3, as DNA: TGTGCCAGCAGCTTAGGACCAGAGTATGGCTACACCTTC. This chain uses TRBV7-9 with TRBJ1-2; D is unresolved. The length of the CDR3 is 13 residues. V lost 1 base to trimming and J lost 5 bases, with 8 bases between them. Germline V gene sequence: CDR1 SEHNR, CDR2 FQNEAQ (reference sequence).

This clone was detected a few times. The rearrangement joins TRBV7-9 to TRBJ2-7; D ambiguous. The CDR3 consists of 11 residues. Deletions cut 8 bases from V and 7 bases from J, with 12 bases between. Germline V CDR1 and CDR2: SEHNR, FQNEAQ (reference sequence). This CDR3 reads CASGLFWEQYF. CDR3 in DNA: TGTGCCAGCGGGCTTTTTTGGGAGCAGTACTTC.

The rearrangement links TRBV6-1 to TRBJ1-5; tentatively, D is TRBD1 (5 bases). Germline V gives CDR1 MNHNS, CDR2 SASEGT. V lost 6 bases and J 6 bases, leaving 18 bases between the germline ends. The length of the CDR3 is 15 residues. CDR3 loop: CASSDSDLSGQPQHF. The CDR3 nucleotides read TGTGCCAGCAGCGACAGCGACCTTAGCGGTCAGCCCCAGCATTTT.

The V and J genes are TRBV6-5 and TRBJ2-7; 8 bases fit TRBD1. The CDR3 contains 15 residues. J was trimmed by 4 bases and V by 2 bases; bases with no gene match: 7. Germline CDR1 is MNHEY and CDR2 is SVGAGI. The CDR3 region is CASSYPDRVTYEQYF. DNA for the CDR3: TGTGCCAGCAGTTACCCGGACAGGGTGACTTACGAGCAGTACTTC.

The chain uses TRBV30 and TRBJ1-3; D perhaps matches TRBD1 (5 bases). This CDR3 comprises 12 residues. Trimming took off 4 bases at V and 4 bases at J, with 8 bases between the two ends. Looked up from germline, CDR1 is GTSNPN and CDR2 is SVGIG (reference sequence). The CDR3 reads CAWKGNGNTIYF. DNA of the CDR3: TGTGCCTGGAAGGGGAACGGAAACACCATATATTTT.

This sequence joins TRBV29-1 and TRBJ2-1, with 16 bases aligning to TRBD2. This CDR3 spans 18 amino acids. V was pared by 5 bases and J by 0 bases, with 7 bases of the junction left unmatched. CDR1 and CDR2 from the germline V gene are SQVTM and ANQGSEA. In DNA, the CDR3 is TGCAGCGTTACCGGGACTAGCGGGAGGGCGGGCTCCTACAATGAGCAGTTCTTC. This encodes CSVTGTSGRAGSYNEQFF.

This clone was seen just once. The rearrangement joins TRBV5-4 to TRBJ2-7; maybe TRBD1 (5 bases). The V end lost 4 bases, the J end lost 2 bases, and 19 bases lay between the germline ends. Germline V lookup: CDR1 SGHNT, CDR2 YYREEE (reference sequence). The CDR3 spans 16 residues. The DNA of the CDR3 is TGTGCCAGCAGCCCCACCCTCGCCGACAGTCCCTACGAGCAGTACTTC. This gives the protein CASSPTLADSPYEQYF. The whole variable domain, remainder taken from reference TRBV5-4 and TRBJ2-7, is ETGVTQSPTHLIKTRGQQVTLRCSSQSGHNTVSWYQQALGQGPQFIFQYYREEENGRGNFPPRFSGLQFPNYSSELNVNALELDDSALYLCASSPTLADSPYEQYFGPGTRLTVT.

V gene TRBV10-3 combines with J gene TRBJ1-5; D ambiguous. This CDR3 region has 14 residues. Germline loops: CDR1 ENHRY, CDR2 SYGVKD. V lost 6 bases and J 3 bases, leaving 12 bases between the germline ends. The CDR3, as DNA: TGTGCCATCAGGGAAGCACTGGACAATCAGCCCCAGCATTTT. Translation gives CAIREALDNQPQHF.

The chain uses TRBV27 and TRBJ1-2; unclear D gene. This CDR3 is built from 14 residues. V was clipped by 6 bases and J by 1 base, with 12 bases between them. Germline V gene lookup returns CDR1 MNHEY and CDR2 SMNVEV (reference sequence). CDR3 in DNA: TGTGCCAGCAGGCGGGAAGCCGGTAACTATGGCTACACCTTC. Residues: CASRREAGNYGYTF.

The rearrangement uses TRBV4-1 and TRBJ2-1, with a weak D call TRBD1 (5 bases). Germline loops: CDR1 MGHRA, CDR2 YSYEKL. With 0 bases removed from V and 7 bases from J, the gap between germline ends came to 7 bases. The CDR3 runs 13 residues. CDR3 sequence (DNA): TGCGCCAGCAGCCAAGAAAGGACAAATGAGCAGTTCTTC. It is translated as CASSQERTNEQFF.

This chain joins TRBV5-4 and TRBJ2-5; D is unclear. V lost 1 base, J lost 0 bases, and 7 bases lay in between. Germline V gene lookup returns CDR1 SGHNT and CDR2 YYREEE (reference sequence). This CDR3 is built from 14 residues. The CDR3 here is CASSLMGYQETQYF. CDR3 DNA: TGTGCCAGCAGCTTGATGGGGTACCAAGAGACCCAGTACTTC.

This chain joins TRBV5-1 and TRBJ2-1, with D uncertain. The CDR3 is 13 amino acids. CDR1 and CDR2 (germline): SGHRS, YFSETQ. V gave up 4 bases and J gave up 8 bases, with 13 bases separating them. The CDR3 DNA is TGCGCCAGCAGCGTAATAGCAGGCGATGAGCAGTTCTTC. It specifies CASSVIAGDEQFF.

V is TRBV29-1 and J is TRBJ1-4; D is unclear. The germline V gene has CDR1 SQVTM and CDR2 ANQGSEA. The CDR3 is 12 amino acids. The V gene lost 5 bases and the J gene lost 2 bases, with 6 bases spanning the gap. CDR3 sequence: CSVRGTNEKLFF. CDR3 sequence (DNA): TGCAGCGTTCGTGGGACTAATGAAAAACTGTTTTTT.

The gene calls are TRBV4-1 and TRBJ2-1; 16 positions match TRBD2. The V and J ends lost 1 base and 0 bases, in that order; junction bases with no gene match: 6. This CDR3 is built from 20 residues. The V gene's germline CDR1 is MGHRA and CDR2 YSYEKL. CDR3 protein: CASSQAPGLAGGGSYNEQFF. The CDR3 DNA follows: TGCGCCAGCAGCCAAGCTCCGGGACTAGCGGGAGGGGGCTCCTACAATGAGCAGTTCTTC.

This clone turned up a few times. The CDR3 DNA reads as TGCGCCAGCAGCTTGTCAGGGGAAGGCTACACCTTC. Residues: CASSLSGEGYTF. The chain joins TRBV5-1 to TRBJ1-2; D might be TRBD1 (6 bases). This CDR3 has 12 amino acids. V was pared by 1 base and J by 8 bases, with 9 bases between. Germline lookup yields CDR1 SGHRS and CDR2 YFSETQ.

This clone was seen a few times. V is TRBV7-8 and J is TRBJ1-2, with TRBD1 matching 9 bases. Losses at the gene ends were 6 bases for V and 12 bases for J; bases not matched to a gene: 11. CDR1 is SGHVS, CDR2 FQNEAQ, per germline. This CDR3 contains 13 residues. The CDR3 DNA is TGTGCCAGCAGACTCTTCGAACAGGGGGCAAACACCTTC. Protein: CASRLFEQGANTF.

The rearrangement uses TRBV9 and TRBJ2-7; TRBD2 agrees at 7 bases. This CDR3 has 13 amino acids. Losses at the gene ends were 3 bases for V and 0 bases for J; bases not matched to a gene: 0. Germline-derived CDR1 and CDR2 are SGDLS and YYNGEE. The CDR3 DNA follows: TGTGCCAGCAGCGGCGGGGGCTCCTACGAGCAGTACTTC. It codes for CASSGGGSYEQYF.

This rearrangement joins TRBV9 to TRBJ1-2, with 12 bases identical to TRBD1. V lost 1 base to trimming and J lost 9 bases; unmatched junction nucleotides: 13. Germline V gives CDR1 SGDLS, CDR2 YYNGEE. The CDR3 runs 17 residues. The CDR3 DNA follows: TGTGCCAGCAGCGTAACTCCGGGACAGGGGGCCGGGGGTCGCTACACCTTC. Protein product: CASSVTPGQGAGGRYTF.

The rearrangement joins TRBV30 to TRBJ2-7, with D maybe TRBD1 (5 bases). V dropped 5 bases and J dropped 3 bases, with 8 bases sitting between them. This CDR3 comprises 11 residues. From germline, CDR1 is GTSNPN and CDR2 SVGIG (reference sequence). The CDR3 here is CAWADSYEQYF. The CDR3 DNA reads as TGTGCCTGGGCCGACAGCTACGAGCAGTACTTC. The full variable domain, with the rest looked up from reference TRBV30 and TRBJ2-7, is SQTIHQWPATLVQPVGSPLSLECTVEGTSNPNLYWYRQAAGRGLQLLFYSVGIGQISSEVPQNLSASRPQDRQFILSSKKLLLSDSGFYLCAWADSYEQYFGPGTRLTVT.

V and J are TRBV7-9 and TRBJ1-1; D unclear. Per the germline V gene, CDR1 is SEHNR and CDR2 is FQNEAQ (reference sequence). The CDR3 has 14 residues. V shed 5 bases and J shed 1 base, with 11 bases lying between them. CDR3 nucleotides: TGTGCCAGCAGCACCGGACTGGAGAACACTGAAGCTTTCTTT. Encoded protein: CASSTGLENTEAFF.

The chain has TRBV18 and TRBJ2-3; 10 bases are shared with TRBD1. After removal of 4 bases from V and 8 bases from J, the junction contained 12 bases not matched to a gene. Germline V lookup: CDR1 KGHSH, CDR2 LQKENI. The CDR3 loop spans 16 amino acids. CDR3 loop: CASSLRINRDRGTQYF. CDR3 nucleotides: TGTGCCAGCTCACTTCGAATCAACCGGGACAGGGGTACGCAGTATTTT.

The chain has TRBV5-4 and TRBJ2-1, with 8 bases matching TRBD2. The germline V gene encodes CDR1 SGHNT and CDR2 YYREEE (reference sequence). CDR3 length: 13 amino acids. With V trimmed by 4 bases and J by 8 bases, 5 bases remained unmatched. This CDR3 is CASSRTSTDEQFF. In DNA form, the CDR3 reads TGTGCCAGCAGCCGGACTAGCACCGATGAGCAGTTCTTC.

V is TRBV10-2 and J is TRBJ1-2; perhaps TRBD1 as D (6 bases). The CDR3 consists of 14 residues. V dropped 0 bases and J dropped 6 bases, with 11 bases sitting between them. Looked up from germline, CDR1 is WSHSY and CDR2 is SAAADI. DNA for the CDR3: TGCGCCAGCAGTGAGTCACGGGGGCGCGATGGCTACACCTTC. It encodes CASSESRGRDGYTF.

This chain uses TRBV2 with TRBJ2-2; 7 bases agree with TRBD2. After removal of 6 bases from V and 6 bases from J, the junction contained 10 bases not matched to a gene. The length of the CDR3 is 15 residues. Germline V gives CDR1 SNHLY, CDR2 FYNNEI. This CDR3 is CASRAEGLGSGELFF. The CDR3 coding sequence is TGTGCCAGCAGGGCCGAAGGACTAGGATCCGGGGAGCTGTTTTTT.

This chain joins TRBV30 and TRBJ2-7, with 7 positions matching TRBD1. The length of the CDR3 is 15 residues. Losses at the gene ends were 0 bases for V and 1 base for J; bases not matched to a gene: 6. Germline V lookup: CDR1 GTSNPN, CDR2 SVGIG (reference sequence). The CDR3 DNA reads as TGTGCCTGGAGTGTATTTCCAGGGGGATCCTACGAGCAGTACTTC. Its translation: CAWSVFPGGSYEQYF. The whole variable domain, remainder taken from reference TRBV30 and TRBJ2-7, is SQTIHQWPATLVQPVGSPLSLECTVEGTSNPNLYWYRQAAGRGLQLLFYSVGIGQISSEVPQNLSASRPQDRQFILSSKKLLLSDSGFYLCAWSVFPGGSYEQYFGPGTRLTVT.